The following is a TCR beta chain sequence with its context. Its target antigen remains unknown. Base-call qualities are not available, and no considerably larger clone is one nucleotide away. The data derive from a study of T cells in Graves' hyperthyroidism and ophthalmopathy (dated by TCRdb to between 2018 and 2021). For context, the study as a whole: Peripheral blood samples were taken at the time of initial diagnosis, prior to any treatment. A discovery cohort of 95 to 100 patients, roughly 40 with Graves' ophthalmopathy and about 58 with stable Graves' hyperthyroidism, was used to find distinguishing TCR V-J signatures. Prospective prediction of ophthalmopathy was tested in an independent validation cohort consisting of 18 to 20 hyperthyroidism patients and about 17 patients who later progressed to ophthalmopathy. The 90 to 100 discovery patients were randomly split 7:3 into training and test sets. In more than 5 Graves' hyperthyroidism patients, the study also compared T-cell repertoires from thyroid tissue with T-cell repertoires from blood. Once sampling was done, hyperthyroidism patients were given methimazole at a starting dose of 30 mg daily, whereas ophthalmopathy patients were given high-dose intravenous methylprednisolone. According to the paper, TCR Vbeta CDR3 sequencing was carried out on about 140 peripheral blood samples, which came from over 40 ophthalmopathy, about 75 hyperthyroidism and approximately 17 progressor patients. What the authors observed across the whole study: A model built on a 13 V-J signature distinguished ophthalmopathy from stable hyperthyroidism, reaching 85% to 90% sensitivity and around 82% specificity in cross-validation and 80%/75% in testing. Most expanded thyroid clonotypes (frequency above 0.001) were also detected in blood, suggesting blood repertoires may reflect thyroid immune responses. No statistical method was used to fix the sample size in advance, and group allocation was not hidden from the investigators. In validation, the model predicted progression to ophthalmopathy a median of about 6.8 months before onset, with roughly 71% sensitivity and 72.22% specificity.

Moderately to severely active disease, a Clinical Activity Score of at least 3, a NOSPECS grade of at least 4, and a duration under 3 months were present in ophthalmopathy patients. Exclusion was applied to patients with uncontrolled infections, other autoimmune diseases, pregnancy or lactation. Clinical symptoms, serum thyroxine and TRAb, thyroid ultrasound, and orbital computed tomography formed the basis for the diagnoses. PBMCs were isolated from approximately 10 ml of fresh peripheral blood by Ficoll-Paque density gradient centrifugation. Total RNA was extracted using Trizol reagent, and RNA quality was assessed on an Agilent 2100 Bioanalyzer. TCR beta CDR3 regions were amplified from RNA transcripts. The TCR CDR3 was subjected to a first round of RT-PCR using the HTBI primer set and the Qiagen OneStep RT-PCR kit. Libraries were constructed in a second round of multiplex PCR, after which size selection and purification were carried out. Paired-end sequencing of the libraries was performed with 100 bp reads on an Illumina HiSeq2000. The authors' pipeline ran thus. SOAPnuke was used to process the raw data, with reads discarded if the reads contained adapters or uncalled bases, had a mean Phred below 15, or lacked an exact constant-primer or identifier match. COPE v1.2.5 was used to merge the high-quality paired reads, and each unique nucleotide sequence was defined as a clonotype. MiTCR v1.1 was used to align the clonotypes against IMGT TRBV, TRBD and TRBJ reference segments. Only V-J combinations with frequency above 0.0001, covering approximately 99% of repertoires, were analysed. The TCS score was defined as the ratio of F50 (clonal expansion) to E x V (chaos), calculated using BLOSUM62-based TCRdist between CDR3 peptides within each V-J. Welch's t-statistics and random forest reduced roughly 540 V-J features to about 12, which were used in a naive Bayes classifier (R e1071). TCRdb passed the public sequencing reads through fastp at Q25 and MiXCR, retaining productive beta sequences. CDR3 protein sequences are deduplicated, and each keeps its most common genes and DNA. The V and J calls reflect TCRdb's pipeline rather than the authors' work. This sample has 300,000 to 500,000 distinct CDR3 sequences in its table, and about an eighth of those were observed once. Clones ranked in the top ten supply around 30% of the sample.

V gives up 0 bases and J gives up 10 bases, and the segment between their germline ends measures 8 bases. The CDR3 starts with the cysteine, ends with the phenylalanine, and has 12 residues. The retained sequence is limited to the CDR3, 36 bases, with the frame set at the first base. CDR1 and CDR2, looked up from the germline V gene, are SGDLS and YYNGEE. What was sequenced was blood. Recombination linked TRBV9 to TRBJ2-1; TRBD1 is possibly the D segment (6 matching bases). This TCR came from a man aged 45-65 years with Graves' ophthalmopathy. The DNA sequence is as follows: TGTGCCAGCAGCGTAGATGGGACAGAGCAGTTCTTC. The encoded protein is CASSVDGTEQFF.